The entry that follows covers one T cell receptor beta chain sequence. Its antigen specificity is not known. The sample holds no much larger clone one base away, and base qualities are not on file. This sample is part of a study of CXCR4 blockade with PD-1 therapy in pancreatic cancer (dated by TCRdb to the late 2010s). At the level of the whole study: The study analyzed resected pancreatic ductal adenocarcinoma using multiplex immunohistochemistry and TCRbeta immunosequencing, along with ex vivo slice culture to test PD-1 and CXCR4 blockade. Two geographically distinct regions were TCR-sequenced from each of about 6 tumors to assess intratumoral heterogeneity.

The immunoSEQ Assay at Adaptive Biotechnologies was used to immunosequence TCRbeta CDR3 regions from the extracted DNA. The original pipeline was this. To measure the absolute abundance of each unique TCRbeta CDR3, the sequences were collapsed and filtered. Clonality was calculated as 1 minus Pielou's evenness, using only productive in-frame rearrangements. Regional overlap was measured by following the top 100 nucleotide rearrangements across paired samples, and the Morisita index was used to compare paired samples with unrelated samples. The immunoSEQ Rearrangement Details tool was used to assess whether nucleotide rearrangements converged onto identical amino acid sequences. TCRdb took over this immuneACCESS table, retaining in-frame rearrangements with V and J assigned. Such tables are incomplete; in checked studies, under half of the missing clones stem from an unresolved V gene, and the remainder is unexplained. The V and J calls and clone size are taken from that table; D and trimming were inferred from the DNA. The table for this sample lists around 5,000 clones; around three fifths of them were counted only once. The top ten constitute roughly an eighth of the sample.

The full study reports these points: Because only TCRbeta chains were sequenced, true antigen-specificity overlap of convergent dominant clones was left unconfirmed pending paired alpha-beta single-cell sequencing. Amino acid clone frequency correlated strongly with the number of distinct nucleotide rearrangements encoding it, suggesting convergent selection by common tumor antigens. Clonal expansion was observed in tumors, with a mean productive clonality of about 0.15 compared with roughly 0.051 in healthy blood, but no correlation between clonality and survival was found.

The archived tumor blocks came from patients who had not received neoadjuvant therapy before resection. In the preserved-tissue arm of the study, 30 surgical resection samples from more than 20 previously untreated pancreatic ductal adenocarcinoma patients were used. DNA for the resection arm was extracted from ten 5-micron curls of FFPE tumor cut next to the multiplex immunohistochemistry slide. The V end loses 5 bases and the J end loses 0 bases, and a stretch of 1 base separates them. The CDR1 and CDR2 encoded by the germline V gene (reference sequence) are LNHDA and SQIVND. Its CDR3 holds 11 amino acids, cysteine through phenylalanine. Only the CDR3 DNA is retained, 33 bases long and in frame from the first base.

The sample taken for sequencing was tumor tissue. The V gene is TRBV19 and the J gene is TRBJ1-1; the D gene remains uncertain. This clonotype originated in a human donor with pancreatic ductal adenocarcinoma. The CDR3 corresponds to CASSLNTEAFF. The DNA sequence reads TGTGCCAGTAGTTTGAACACTGAAGCTTTCTTT.